This TCR beta chain was recovered during a study of T cell changes during pregnancy in multiple sclerosis. Profiled with immunoSEQ multiplex PCR; TCRdb holds only in-frame clones, not every one. The sample contains more than 50,000 clones, roughly nine tenths of which appear only once. J lost 9 bases, V lost 0 bases, and 5 bases had no gene match. The CDR3 covers 15 residues. In germline, CDR1 is SGHRS, CDR2 YFSETQ. The TCR comes from a female donor with multiple sclerosis, enrolled in a pregnancy study. The chain carries TRBV5-1 and TRBJ1-6; 8 bases are shared with TRBD1. Specimen: peripheral blood, collected before pregnancy. The CDR3 DNA is TGCGCCAGCAGCTTGGGTGCCAGGGGGCCTTCACCCCTCCACTTT. Translation gives CASSLGARGPSPLHF.